The text below deals with one T cell receptor beta chain. Germline CDR1 and CDR2: SEHNR and FQNEAQ (reference sequence). V dropped 3 bases and J dropped 5; count of bases not matched to a gene: 3. This CDR3 contains 14 residues. This entry comes from a study of blood T cell repertoires in COVID-19. In the study overall: From the United States, Italy and Spain came samples of acute and convalescent COVID-19.

In the original analysis: Researchers report that nucleated cell counts were estimated from reference gene primer amplification. Sequencing was performed with immunoSEQ multiplex PCR; in TCRdb, only in-frame clones are kept and a portion is missing. V and J calls and clone size come straight from that table; D and trimming were deduced from the DNA. The sample has fewer than 350,000 clones; 75% to 90% are singletons. The sample comprised PBMCs or T cells enriched from blood (not recorded which). This chain links TRBV7-9 with TRBJ1-1; TRBD1 matches 10 bases. This clonotype was obtained from a woman aged 25 to 39 who had been exposed to COVID-19. CDR3 residues: CASSLGQGSTEAFF. In nucleotides, the CDR3 is TGTGCCAGCAGCTTGGGACAGGGGTCTACTGAAGCTTTCTTT.